These T cell receptor beta chains were read from a single sample in a study of technical replicates of blood from a handful of donors. The data were produced by immunoSEQ multiplex PCR, yet TCRdb's version contains in-frame clones alone and is incomplete. The sample has about 73,000 clones, more than 85% seen once. What was sequenced was PBMCs. Receptors originate from a human donor in good health. Some clones in this sample may be carry-over from other donors' samples. CDR3s include the opening cysteine and the closing phenylalanine or tryptophan. Each record gives: V gene, clone size, J gene, D gene, CDR3 DNA, CDR3 protein. A D gene is named only where the DNA matches it firmly. The listing skips clone size in some rows; elsewhere it reads once, few, many or a size class.

V: TRBV7-9; size: -; J: TRBJ1-2; D: TRBD1; DNA: TGTGCCACCACCCCTGGGACAGCTTATAACTATGGCTACACCTTC; CDR3: CATTPGTAYNYGYTF
V: TRBV5-1; size: -; J: TRBJ2-2; D: -; DNA: TGCGCCAGCACCCAGACAGTCGAACATACCGGGGAGCTGTTTTTT; CDR3: CASTQTVEHTGELFF
V: TRBV9; size: -; J: TRBJ2-7; D: TRBD1; DNA: TGTGCCAGCAGGGGGACAGACTCCTACGAGCAGTACTTC; CDR3: CASRGTDSYEQYF
V: TRBV7-2; size: -; J: TRBJ1-1; D: -; DNA: TGTGCCAGCAGCTTAGTAACAGCACCGAACACTGAAGCTTTCTTT; CDR3: CASSLVTAPNTEAFF
V: TRBV7-8; size: once; J: TRBJ2-3; D: TRBD1; DNA: TGTGCCAGCAGCTTAGCTGTAGGGGGCGTTGGTGCAGATACGCAGTATTTT; CDR3: CASSLAVGGVGADTQYF
V: TRBV11-1; size: -; J: TRBJ1-1; D: -; DNA: TGTGCCAGCAGCTTTCAAGGGGTCATGAACACTGAAGCTTTCTTT; CDR3: CASSFQGVMNTEAFF
V: TRBV11-2; size: few; J: TRBJ2-7; D: -; DNA: TGTGCCAGCAGCTTAGGAGGGGGTAACTCCTACGAGCAGTACTTC; CDR3: CASSLGGGNSYEQYF
V: TRBV6-5; size: -; J: TRBJ2-7; D: TRBD1; DNA: TGTGCCAGCAGTTACGCGGGGACAGGAGCCTACGAGCAGTACTTC; CDR3: CASSYAGTGAYEQYF
V: TRBV7-9; size: -; J: TRBJ1-3; D: -; DNA: TGTGCCAGCAGCGAAATCCGATCTCGGGCTGGAAACACCATATATTTT; CDR3: CASSEIRSRAGNTIYF
V: TRBV13; size: many; J: TRBJ2-1; D: -; DNA: TGTGCCAGCAGCGAAGAACAGGAGAGCTACAATGAGCAGTTCTTC; CDR3: CASSEEQESYNEQFF
V: TRBV4-3; size: -; J: TRBJ2-7; D: TRBD1; DNA: TGCGCCAGCAGCCAATATATCACAGGGGTGGCCTACGAGCAGTACTTC; CDR3: CASSQYITGVAYEQYF
V: TRBV5-1; size: -; J: TRBJ2-5; D: -; DNA: TGCGCCAGCAGCTGGTCGGGACTTTCCCGAGAGACCCAGTACTTC; CDR3: CASSWSGLSRETQYF
V: TRBV9; size: -; J: TRBJ1-1; D: -; DNA: TGTGCCAGCAGCGGACACACGAACACTGAAGCTTTCTTT; CDR3: CASSGHTNTEAFF
V: TRBV5-1; size: -; J: TRBJ1-5; D: TRBD1; DNA: TGCGCCAGCAGCTTGGAGGGACAGGGGAGTCAGCCCCAGCATTTT; CDR3: CASSLEGQGSQPQHF
V: TRBV14; size: -; J: TRBJ2-3; D: -; DNA: TGTGCCAGCAGCCAAGAAGCGGGTCTCGGCACAGATACGCAGTATTTT; CDR3: CASSQEAGLGTDTQYF
V: TRBV25-1; size: -; J: TRBJ2-1; D: -; DNA: TGTGCCAGCAGTCCTAAACTCAGGGGTTCCTACAATGAGCAGTTCTTC; CDR3: CASSPKLRGSYNEQFF
V: TRBV7-2; size: -; J: TRBJ1-6; D: TRBD1; DNA: TGTGCCAGCAGCTTAGGGGGGACAGGGGGTCATTCACCCCTCCACTTT; CDR3: CASSLGGTGGHSPLHF
V: TRBV5-1; size: once; J: TRBJ1-2; D: -; DNA: TGCGCCAGCAGCACATCGGTCGGGACATACCATGGCTACACCTTC; CDR3: CASSTSVGTYHGYTF
V: TRBV7-2; size: -; J: TRBJ2-1; D: -; DNA: TGTGCCACCGCCGGCGGCGGTAATGAGCAGTTCTTC; CDR3: CATAGGGNEQFF
V: TRBV18; size: -; J: TRBJ2-1; D: -; DNA: TGTGCCAGCTCACACGACCCGGGGGGCCCCTACAATGAGCAGTTCTTC; CDR3: CASSHDPGGPYNEQFF
V: TRBV19; size: -; J: TRBJ1-5; D: -; DNA: TGTGCCAGTAGTACAAAGGGGTATAGCAATCAGCCCCAGCATTTT; CDR3: CASSTKGYSNQPQHF
V: TRBV19; size: -; J: TRBJ2-7; D: TRBD1; DNA: TGTGCCAGTAGTACGTTGCAGGGGGCCGGGCAGTACTTC; CDR3: CASSTLQGAGQYF
V: TRBV6-4; size: few; J: TRBJ2-1; D: -; DNA: TGTGCCAGCAGTGACTCAAGTAACAGCGAGCAGTTCTTC; CDR3: CASSDSSNSEQFF
V: TRBV13; size: -; J: TRBJ1-1; D: TRBD1; DNA: TGTGCCAGCAGCCAAGGGGTCTTGCGACAGGGTGAAGCTTTCTTT; CDR3: CASSQGVLRQGEAFF
V: TRBV6-5; size: -; J: TRBJ2-5; D: -; DNA: TGTGCCAGCAGTTACCCAGGGGGGGAGACCCAGTACTTC; CDR3: CASSYPGGETQYF
V: TRBV7-2; size: -; J: TRBJ1-2; D: -; DNA: TGTGCCAGCAGCCCAGGGGAGTGGGTCTATGGCTACACCTTC; CDR3: CASSPGEWVYGYTF
V: TRBV7-8; size: -; J: TRBJ2-1; D: TRBD1; DNA: TGTGCCAGCAGCTTAGACGGGACAGGGTACCACAATGAGCAGTTCTTC; CDR3: CASSLDGTGYHNEQFF
V: TRBV5-1; size: -; J: TRBJ2-4; D: -; DNA: TGCGCCAGCAGCTTGGAGGGCGCAGGGTCCAAAAACATTCAGTACTTC; CDR3: CASSLEGAGSKNIQYF
V: TRBV7-9; size: -; J: TRBJ1-6; D: -; DNA: TGTGCCAGCAGCCCCAACGCGGAGGGTAGATTTGGTTCACCCCTCCACTTT; CDR3: CASSPNAEGRFGSPLHF
V: TRBV11-2; size: -; J: TRBJ1-2; D: -; DNA: TGTGCCAGCAGCTTAGCTGGACAGCCATCTGGCTACACCTTC; CDR3: CASSLAGQPSGYTF
V: TRBV7-7; size: -; J: TRBJ1-6; D: -; DNA: TGTGCCAGCAGCCAAGACAGGAATTCACCCCTCCACTTT; CDR3: CASSQDRNSPLHF
V: TRBV2; size: -; J: TRBJ2-5; D: -; DNA: TGTGCCAGCCTACTCAGGCAAGAGACCCAGTACTTC; CDR3: CASLLRQETQYF
V: TRBV7-7; size: -; J: TRBJ2-3; D: -; DNA: TGTGCCAGCAGCTTTGGGGGGACTAGCACAGATACGCAGTATTTT; CDR3: CASSFGGTSTDTQYF
V: TRBV7-2; size: -; J: TRBJ2-3; D: TRBD2; DNA: TGTGCCAGCAGCTCGGGAGGGGGGAAAGATACGCAGTATTTT; CDR3: CASSSGGGKDTQYF
V: TRBV4-3; size: -; J: TRBJ2-1; D: TRBD2; DNA: TGCGCCAGCAGCCAAGCGAGGCTAGCGGGAGTAGCGTACAATGAGCAGTTCTTC; CDR3: CASSQARLAGVAYNEQFF
V: TRBV4-2; size: -; J: TRBJ1-3; D: -; DNA: TGTGCCAGCAGCCAAGAGGACAGCCACTCTGGAAACACCATATATTTT; CDR3: CASSQEDSHSGNTIYF
V: TRBV19; size: -; J: TRBJ1-4; D: -; DNA: TGTGCCAGTAGTTCGATCGAGGCGGCTGAAAAACTGTTTTTT; CDR3: CASSSIEAAEKLFF
V: TRBV19; size: -; J: TRBJ2-6; D: TRBD2; DNA: TGTGCCAGTACTAGCGGGAGAACTAATGGGGCCAACGTCCTGACTTTC; CDR3: CASTSGRTNGANVLTF
V: TRBV9; size: few; J: TRBJ2-7; D: TRBD1; DNA: TGTGCCAGCAGCTTAGGACAGGGGACCTCCGAGCAGTACTTC; CDR3: CASSLGQGTSEQYF
V: TRBV6-5; size: -; J: TRBJ2-7; D: TRBD2; DNA: TGTGCCAGCTGGGATAGCGGGGGGGGCTACGAGCAGTACTTC; CDR3: CASWDSGGGYEQYF
V: TRBV6-5; size: -; J: TRBJ2-7; D: TRBD1; DNA: TGTGCCAGCAGTTACTCAAGAGGGACAGGTTTCGAGCAGTACTTC; CDR3: CASSYSRGTGFEQYF
V: TRBV4-1; size: once; J: TRBJ2-1; D: TRBD2; DNA: TGCGCCAGCAGCCAAGAGGGACTAGTGGGTGAGCAGTTCTTC; CDR3: CASSQEGLVGEQFF
V: TRBV5-4; size: -; J: TRBJ2-2; D: TRBD2; DNA: TGTGCCAGCAGCCCGACTAGCGGGGCGCGCATGGGCACCGGGGAGCTGTTTTTT; CDR3: CASSPTSGARMGTGELFF
V: TRBV2; size: -; J: TRBJ2-1; D: -; DNA: TGTGCCCTCCCGGGGTGGGTATCCTACAATGAGCAGTTCTTC; CDR3: CALPGWVSYNEQFF
V: TRBV6-4; size: -; J: TRBJ2-4; D: -; DNA: TGTGCCAGCAGTGACTCGGACAGAATACTGGCCCTAGCCAAAAACATTCAGTACTTC; CDR3: CASSDSDRILALAKNIQYF
V: TRBV10-3; size: -; J: TRBJ2-3; D: -; DNA: TGTGCCATCACGGCAGGGGGGACAGATACGCAGTATTTT; CDR3: CAITAGGTDTQYF
V: TRBV5-1; size: -; J: TRBJ1-5; D: -; DNA: TGCGCCAGCAGCGCCCAGGGTGGGAGCAATCAGCCCCAGCATTTT; CDR3: CASSAQGGSNQPQHF
V: TRBV13; size: -; J: TRBJ2-7; D: TRBD1; DNA: TGTGCCAGCAACATAGTCGGGACAGGGCCCGACGAGCAGTACTTC; CDR3: CASNIVGTGPDEQYF
V: TRBV4-1; size: -; J: TRBJ2-7; D: TRBD2; DNA: TGCGCCAGCAGCCTCCGCGCGGGGGATGCCTACGAGCAGTACTTC; CDR3: CASSLRAGDAYEQYF
V: TRBV19; size: -; J: TRBJ2-1; D: TRBD2; DNA: TGTGCCACAATGAGCGGGGCTGGTGAGCAGTTCTTC; CDR3: CATMSGAGEQFF
V: TRBV6-1; size: -; J: TRBJ2-5; D: TRBD1; DNA: TGTGCCAGCAGTGACACAGGGGGGTATCAGGAGACCCAGTACTTC; CDR3: CASSDTGGYQETQYF
V: TRBV2; size: -; J: TRBJ1-2; D: -; DNA: TGTGCCAGCAGTGTACGGGATGGCTACACCTTC; CDR3: CASSVRDGYTF
V: TRBV6-1; size: -; J: TRBJ2-7; D: TRBD1; DNA: TGTGCCAGCAGGCAGGACAGGGAGAGGACCTACGAGCAGTACTTC; CDR3: CASRQDRERTYEQYF
V: TRBV11-2; size: -; J: TRBJ2-1; D: -; DNA: TGTGCCAGCAGCTTAGATATGTATGAGCAGTTCTTC; CDR3: CASSLDMYEQFF
V: TRBV7-2; size: -; J: TRBJ2-7; D: TRBD1; DNA: TGTGCCAGCAGCCTGGGACAGGGTATAGTCTACGAGCAGTACTTC; CDR3: CASSLGQGIVYEQYF